This is a list of T cell receptor beta chains from one sample in a study of blood T cell repertoires in COVID-19. The data were produced by immunoSEQ multiplex PCR, yet TCRdb's version contains in-frame clones alone and is incomplete. The sample holds around 160,000 clones, around 80% seen once. Sequencing was carried out using PBMCs or T cells enriched from blood (not recorded which). These receptor sequences come from a man aged 40-50 years who had recovered from COVID-19. CDR3s include the opening cysteine and the closing phenylalanine or tryptophan. The D gene is left open where the match is weak. Some rows have no size entry. The others give once, few or many, or a class for an expanded clone.

j_call	v_call	clone_size	d_call	cdr3_nt	cdr3_aa
TRBJ1-1	TRBV7-2	.	.	TGTGCCAGCAGCTACGATCCCAGGGGTACTGAAGCTTTCTTT	CASSYDPRGTEAFF
TRBJ1-2	TRBV2	.	.	TGTGCCAGCAGGGTGGGGGCGCCTTTCTATGGCTACACCTTC	CASRVGAPFYGYTF
TRBJ1-5	TRBV5-6	.	TRBD1	TGTGCCAGCAGCTACGACAGGGGGCGGAACCAGCATTTT	CASSYDRGRNQHF
TRBJ1-1	TRBV2	.	TRBD1	TGTGCCAGCATGCAGGGGGTTGGAGCTTTCTTT	CASMQGVGAFF
TRBJ1-1	TRBV23-1	.	.	TGCGCCAGCAGTCATCCTCAAGGGAGGTCAGGGACTGAAGCTTTCTTT	CASSHPQGRSGTEAFF
TRBJ1-5	TRBV30	.	TRBD1	TGTGCCTGGCGAACCGGGACAGGGTACGGGCCCCAGCATTTT	CAWRTGTGYGPQHF
TRBJ2-3	TRBV24-1	.	TRBD2	TGTGCCACCAGTGATTCTGGACTAGCGGGGGCCCAGGATACGCAGTATTTT	CATSDSGLAGAQDTQYF
TRBJ2-2	TRBV11-2	.	.	TGTGCCAGCAGCTTACTAGATGGTTACACCGGGGAGCTGTTTTTT	CASSLLDGYTGELFF
TRBJ2-3	TRBV7-3	.	TRBD2	TGTGCCAGCAGCTTAACTGGGCGGGGGGGCACAGATACGCAGTATTTT	CASSLTGRGGTDTQYF
TRBJ1-3	TRBV29-1	.	.	TGCAGCGTTGAAGGACCGCAAGGGAGCTCTGGAAACACCATATATTTT	CSVEGPQGSSGNTIYF
TRBJ1-4	TRBV5-5	.	.	TGTGCCAGCACCCCTGGTGTCGGCGGAAGAGCTAATGAAAAACTGTTTTTT	CASTPGVGGRANEKLFF
TRBJ1-1	TRBV7-9	few	.	TGTGCCAGCAGCGACTACGGTGGGACTGAAGCTTTCTTT	CASSDYGGTEAFF
TRBJ2-3	TRBV5-1	.	TRBD2	TGCGCCAGCAGCTTAGGCCCGAGGGGGACTAGCGGGGGGCAGGCAGATACGCAGTATTTT	CASSLGPRGTSGGQADTQYF
TRBJ1-6	TRBV28	.	TRBD1	TGTGCCAGCAGCCACCGGGACAGGGGATACATTAGCCCCCTCCACTTT	CASSHRDRGYISPLHF
TRBJ1-4	TRBV18	.	.	TGTGCCAGCTCACCACCCGCTAGTGAAAAACTGTTTTTT	CASSPPASEKLFF
TRBJ2-3	TRBV19	.	TRBD1	TGTGCCAGTAGTATAGGGGGACAGGGCACAGATACGCAGTATTTT	CASSIGGQGTDTQYF